This TCR beta chain was profiled in a study of PD-1 blockade in mismatch repair-deficient tumors. At the level of the study: Enrolled about 2012-2016, patients had progressing, pretreated mismatch repair-deficient cancers of more than ten types.

Germline CDR1 and CDR2: SGHDT and YYEEEE. V lost 4 bases to trimming and J lost 3 bases, with 14 bases between them. This CDR3 is 15 amino acids long. With respect to this clone: Its antigen remains unknown.

PCR or immunohistochemistry showed mismatch repair deficiency in every enrolled patient. Three pembrolizumab responders had their TCRs sequenced. Assay: immunoSEQ multiplex PCR; the TCRdb copy retains only in-frame clones and omits some. This sample carries around 40,000 clones, roughly 81% of them seen once, and the ten largest clones take under 4%. General study results and limits: After pembrolizumab, tumor-resident clones rose rapidly, then generally contracted before radiologic responses.

The specimen comprised peripheral blood, sampled about 81 weeks after starting pembrolizumab. The V gene is TRBV5-6, the J gene TRBJ2-1; D unclear. The receptor's source is an adult with mismatch repair-deficient cancer. The DNA for the CDR3 is TGTGCCAGCAGCCCTTGGCAGGTGCTCTACAATGAGCAGTTCTTC. Amino acids: CASSPWQVLYNEQFF. The variable domain in full, with the rest retrieved from reference TRBV5-6 and TRBJ2-1, is DAGVTQSPTHLIKTRGQQVTLRCSPKSGHDTVSWYQQALGQGPQFIFQYYEEEERQRGNFPDRFSGHQFPNYSSELNVNALLLGDSALYLCASSPWQVLYNEQFFGPGTRLTVL.